The clone carrying this T cell receptor (beta chain) was observed a handful of times. It was cDNA, reverse transcribed from extracted RNA, that served as the sequencing template. Clones were sequenced by immunoSEQ multiplex PCR, and TCRdb holds only the in-frame ones, with some missing. Altogether about 190,000 clones are present, 55% to 70% being singletons, with the ten largest covering 0.69%. V gave up 4 bases and J gave up 0 bases, with 13 bases separating them. The CDR3 runs 16 residues. In germline, CDR1 is SGHTA, CDR2 FQGNSA. Treatment: oral pan-JAK inhibitor, 5-10 mg twice daily. This specimen belongs to a study of CD8+ T cells in alopecia areata. Looking at the study overall: Patients took tofacitinib for 6 to 18 months, followed by 6 drug-free months. The percentage of affected scalp area served as the score of severity for treated patients.

The TCR originated in a human donor with alopecia areata. Source: CD4+ T cells sorted from blood, taken at week 4, from a patient treated with tofacitinib. The rearrangement links TRBV7-2 to TRBJ2-1; D might be TRBD1 (5 bases). The CDR3 sequence is CASSSSVTDSYNEQFF. The DNA for the CDR3 is TGTGCCAGCAGCTCTTCGGTGACAGACTCCTACAATGAGCAGTTCTTC. The full variable domain, completed using reference TRBV7-2 and TRBJ2-1, is GAGVSQSPSNKVTEKGKDVELRCDPISGHTALYWYRQSLGQGLEFLIYFQGNSAPDKSGLPSDRFSAERTGGSVSTLTIQRTQQEDSAVYLCASSSSVTDSYNEQFFGPGTRLTVL.